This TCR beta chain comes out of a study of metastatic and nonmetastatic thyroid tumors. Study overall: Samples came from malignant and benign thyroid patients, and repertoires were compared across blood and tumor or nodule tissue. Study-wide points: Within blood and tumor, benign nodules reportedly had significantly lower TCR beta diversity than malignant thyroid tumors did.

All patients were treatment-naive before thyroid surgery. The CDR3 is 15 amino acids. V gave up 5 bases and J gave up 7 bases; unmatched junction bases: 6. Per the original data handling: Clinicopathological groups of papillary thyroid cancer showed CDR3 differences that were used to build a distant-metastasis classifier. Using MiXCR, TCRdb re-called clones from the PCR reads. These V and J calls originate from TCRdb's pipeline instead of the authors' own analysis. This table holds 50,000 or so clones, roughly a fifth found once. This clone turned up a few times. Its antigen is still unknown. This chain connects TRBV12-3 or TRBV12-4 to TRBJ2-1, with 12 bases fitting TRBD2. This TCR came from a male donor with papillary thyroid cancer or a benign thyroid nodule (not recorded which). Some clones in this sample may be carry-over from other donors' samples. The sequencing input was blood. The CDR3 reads CASSELAGGRNEQFF. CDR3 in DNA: TGTGCCAGCAGTGAACTAGCGGGGGGCCGGAATGAGCAGTTCTTC.